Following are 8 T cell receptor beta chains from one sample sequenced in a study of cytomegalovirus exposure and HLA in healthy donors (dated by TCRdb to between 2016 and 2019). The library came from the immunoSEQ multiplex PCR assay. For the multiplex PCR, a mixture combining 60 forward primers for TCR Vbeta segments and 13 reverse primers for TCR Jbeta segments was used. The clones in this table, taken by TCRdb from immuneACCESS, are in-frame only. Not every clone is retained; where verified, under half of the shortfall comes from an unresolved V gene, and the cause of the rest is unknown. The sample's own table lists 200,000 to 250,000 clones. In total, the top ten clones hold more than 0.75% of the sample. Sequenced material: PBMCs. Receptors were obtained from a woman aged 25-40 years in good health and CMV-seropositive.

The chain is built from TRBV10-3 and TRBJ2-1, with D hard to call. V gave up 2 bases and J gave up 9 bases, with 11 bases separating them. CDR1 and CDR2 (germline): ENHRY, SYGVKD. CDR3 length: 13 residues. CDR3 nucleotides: TGTGCCATCAGTGAGGCTAGTGTCGGTGAGCAGTTCTTC. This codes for CAISEASVGEQFF.

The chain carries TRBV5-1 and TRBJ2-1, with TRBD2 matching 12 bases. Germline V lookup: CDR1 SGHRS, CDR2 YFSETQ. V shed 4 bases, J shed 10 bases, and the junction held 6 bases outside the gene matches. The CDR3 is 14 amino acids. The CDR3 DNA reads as TGCGCCAGCAGCACCGGACTAGCGGGAAGGGAGCAGTTCTTC. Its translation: CASSTGLAGREQFF.

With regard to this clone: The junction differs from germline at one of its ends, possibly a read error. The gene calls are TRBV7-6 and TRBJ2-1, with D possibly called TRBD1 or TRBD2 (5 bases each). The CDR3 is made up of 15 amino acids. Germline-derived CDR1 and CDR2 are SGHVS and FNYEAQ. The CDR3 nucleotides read TGTGCCAGCAGCCTAGCCCAGGGATGGTACAATGAGCAGTTCTTC. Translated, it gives CASSLAQGWYNEQFF.

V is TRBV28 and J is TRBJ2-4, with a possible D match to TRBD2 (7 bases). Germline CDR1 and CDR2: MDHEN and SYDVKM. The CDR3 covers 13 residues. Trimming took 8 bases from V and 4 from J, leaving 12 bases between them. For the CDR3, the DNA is TGTGCCAGCGGGGGGGGGCCAAAAAACATTCAGTACTTC. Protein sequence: CASGGGPKNIQYF.

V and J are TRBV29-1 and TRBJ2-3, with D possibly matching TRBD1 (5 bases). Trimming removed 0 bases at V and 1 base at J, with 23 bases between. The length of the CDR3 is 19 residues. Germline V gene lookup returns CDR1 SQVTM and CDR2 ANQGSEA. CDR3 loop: CSVEDMEKGPLRGTDTQYF. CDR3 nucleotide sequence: TGCAGCGTTGAAGATATGGAGAAGGGGCCCCTCCGGGGCACAGATACGCAGTATTTT.

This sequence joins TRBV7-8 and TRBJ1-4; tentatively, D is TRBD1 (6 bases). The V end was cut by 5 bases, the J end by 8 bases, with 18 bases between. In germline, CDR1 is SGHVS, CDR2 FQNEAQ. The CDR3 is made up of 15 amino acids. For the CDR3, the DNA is TGTGCCAGCAGCACATACAGGGAGCTAGGAGAAAAACTGTTTTTT. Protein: CASSTYRELGEKLFF.

CDR3 amino acids: CASSQPRQGARTEAFF. The CDR3 region has the DNA TGCGCCAGCAGCCAACCCCGACAGGGGGCGCGGACTGAAGCTTTCTTT. This chain links TRBV4-1 with TRBJ1-1; 10 nucleotides line up with TRBD1. Trimming at V came to 2 bases and at J to 5 bases, leaving 8 bases not matched to a gene. Germline-derived CDR1 and CDR2 are MGHRA and YSYEKL. This CDR3 has 16 residues.

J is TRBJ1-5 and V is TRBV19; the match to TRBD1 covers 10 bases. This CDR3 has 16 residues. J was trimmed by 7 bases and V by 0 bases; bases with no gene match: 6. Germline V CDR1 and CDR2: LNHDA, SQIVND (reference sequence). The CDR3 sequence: CASSIDDGTGDQPQHF. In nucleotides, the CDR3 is TGTGCCAGTAGTATAGATGATGGGACAGGGGACCAGCCCCAGCATTTT. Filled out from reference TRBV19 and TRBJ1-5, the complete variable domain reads DGGITQSPKYLFRKEGQNVTLSCEQNLNHDAMYWYRQDPGQGLRLIYYSQIVNDFQKGDIAEGYSVSREKKESFPLTVTSAQKNPTAFYLCASSIDDGTGDQPQHFGDGTRLSIL.